This T cell receptor beta chain derives from a study of OX40 agonist ivuxolimab in advanced cancers. Clones were sequenced by immunoSEQ multiplex PCR, and TCRdb holds only the in-frame ones, with some missing. This sample has about 86,000 clones, with about 89% found just once. The germline V gene has CDR1 GTSNPN and CDR2 SVGIG (reference sequence). Trimming removed 1 base at V and 8 bases at J, with 23 bases between. The CDR3 is 16 amino acids. This specimen was CD4+ or CD8+ T cells sorted from blood, taken in a trial of the OX40 agonist ivuxolimab. The rearrangement links TRBV30 to TRBJ1-2, with a tentative D call TRBD1 (6 bases). The sequence came from an adult with an advanced solid tumor such as melanoma, head and neck, liver or kidney cancer. The CDR3 DNA reads as TGTGCCTGGAGTGCCTCCGGGGGGCGTGCATTGAACGGCTACACCTTC. Translated, it gives CAWSASGGRALNGYTF.